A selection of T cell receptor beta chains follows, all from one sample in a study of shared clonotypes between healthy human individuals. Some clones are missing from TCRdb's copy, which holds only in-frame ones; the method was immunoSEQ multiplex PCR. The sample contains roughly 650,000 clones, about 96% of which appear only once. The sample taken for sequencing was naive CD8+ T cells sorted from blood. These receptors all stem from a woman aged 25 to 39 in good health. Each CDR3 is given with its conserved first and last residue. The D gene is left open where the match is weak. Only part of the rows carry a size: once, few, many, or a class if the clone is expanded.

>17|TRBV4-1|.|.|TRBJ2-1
TGCGCCAGCAGCCAAGGTGTCGAGTTGGACTACTACAATGAGCAGTTCTTC
CASSQGVELDYYNEQFF
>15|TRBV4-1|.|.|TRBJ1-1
TGCGCCAGCAGCCCCGTCCGCAGCAGGAACACTGAAGCTTTCTTT
CASSPVRSRNTEAFF
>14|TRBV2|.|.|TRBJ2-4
TGTGCCAGCAGCCGTGGGGACGGCAAAAACATTCAGTACTTC
CASSRGDGKNIQYF
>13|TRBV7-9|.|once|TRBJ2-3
TGTGCCACCTATACATTCGTAACAGATACGCAGTATTTT
CATYTFVTDTQYF
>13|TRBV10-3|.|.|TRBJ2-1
TGTGCCATCAGTCAGGACGGAGACAATGAGCAGTTCTTC
CAISQDGDNEQFF
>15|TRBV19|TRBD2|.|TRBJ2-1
TGTGCCAGTAGAACAAGCGGGAGGGCCCCGGATGAGCAGTTCTTC
CASRTSGRAPDEQFF
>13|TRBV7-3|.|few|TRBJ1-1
TGTGCCAGCAGTTCTGAGCACAGAAGCCAAGCTTTCTTT
CASSSEHRSQAFF
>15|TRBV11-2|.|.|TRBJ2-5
TGTGCCAGCAGCGCCGGATGGGGGAGGCGAGAGACCCAGTACTTC
CASSAGWGRRETQYF
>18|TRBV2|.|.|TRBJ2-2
TGTGCCAGCAGTGAAGCGCTTCATTACAGGGAAAACACCGGGGAGCTGTTTTTT
CASSEALHYRENTGELFF
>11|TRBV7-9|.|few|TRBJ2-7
TGTGCCAGCAGCCCCTCCCACGAGCAGTACTTC
CASSPSHEQYF
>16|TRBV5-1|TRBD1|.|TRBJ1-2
TGCGCCAGCAGCTTATATCCTCAGGGGGCTGACTATGGCTACACCTTC
CASSLYPQGADYGYTF
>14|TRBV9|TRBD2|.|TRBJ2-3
TGTGCCAGCGGACTAGCGGGAAACACAGATACGCAGTATTTT
CASGLAGNTDTQYF
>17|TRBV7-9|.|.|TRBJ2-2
TGTGCCAGCAGCTTAGAAGGGACTCCAGCGAACACCGGGGAGCTGTTTTTT
CASSLEGTPANTGELFF
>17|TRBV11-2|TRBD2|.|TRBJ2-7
TGTGCCAGCAGCTTAGATGCCGGGACTAGCGGGATGTACGAGCAGTACTTC
CASSLDAGTSGMYEQYF